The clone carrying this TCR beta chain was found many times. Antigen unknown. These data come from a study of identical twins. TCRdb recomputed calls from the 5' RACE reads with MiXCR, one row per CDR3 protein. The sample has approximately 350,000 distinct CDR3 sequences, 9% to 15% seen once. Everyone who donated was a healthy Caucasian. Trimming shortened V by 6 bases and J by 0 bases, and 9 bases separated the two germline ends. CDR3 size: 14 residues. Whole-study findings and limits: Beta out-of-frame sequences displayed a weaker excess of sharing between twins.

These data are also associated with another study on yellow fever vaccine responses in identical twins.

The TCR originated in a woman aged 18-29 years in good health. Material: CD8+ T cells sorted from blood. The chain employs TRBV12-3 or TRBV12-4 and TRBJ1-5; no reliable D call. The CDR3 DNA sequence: TGTGCCAGCAGCTCAGGTTCTAGCAATCAGCCCCAGCATTTT. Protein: CASSSGSSNQPQHF.